Listed below are T cell receptor beta chains from one sample, sequenced in a study of T cells after yellow fever vaccination. In TCRdb, the 5' RACE reads were re-called with MiXCR into one record per CDR3 protein. The data show 300,000 or so distinct CDR3 sequences, with about 4% seen just once and approximately 24% held by the top ten. The specimen comprised PBMCs, sampled 5 days after the yellow fever booster vaccination. These receptors all stem from a man between 18 and 29 years old who received the YFV17D yellow fever vaccine. CDR3s include the opening cysteine and the closing phenylalanine or tryptophan. The order of the fields is CDR3 length, V gene, clone size, J gene, D gene, CDR3 DNA, CDR3 protein. The D gene is left open where the match is weak. The listing skips clone size in some rows; elsewhere it reads once, few, many or a size class.

14	TRBV29-1	.	TRBJ2-3	.	TGCAGCGTTGGAACGAATTGGGGTTCAGATACGCAGTATTTT	CSVGTNWGSDTQYF
13	TRBV3-1	.	TRBJ1-2	TRBD1	TGTGCCAGCAGCCAGCCAGGGGGGCATGGCTACACCTTC	CASSQPGGHGYTF
11	TRBV20-1	.	TRBJ2-5	.	TGCAGTCTCACCCAGGGACAGACCCAGTACTTC	CSLTQGQTQYF
14	TRBV20-1	few	TRBJ2-5	.	TGCAGTGCTAGAGACGGGGGGCGCCAAGAGACCCAGTACTTC	CSARDGGRQETQYF
15	TRBV4-1	.	TRBJ2-1	.	TGCGCCAGCAGCCAAGAAGGGACATACTACAATGAGCAGTTCTTC	CASSQEGTYYNEQFF
17	TRBV3-2	few	TRBJ2-4	.	TGTGCCAGCAGCCAAGCTATTAGGGCGGTGGGCAAAAACATTCAGTACTTC	CASSQAIRAVGKNIQYF
14	TRBV11-2	few	TRBJ2-5	TRBD1	TGTGCCAGCAGCTTTGGGACAGTCCGGGAGACCCAGTACTTC	CASSFGTVRETQYF
12	TRBV10-3	few	TRBJ2-7	TRBD1	TGTGCCATCACCCAGAGGGGGCACGAGCAGTACTTC	CAITQRGHEQYF
13	TRBV7-9	few	TRBJ2-1	.	TGTGCCAGCACCAAAACGACGGAACATGAGCAGTTCTTC	CASTKTTEHEQFF
17	TRBV18	few	TRBJ2-1	TRBD2	TGTGCCAGCTCACCAACCGTAAGCGGGGGGGCAGGCGATGAGCAGTTCTTC	CASSPTVSGGAGDEQFF
13	TRBV7-2	.	TRBJ1-6	.	TGTGCCAGCAGCAACAGAGTAAATTCACCCCTCCACTTT	CASSNRVNSPLHF
14	TRBV7-9	.	TRBJ2-5	.	TGTGCCAGCAGCATTAGAGGGGGACAAGAGACCCAGTACTTC	CASSIRGGQETQYF
16	TRBV14	few	TRBJ2-1	TRBD1	TGTGCCAGCAGCCAAGAGTTCCGGACAGGTCCGGGTGAGCAGTTCTTC	CASSQEFRTGPGEQFF
17	TRBV28	.	TRBJ2-1	TRBD2	TGTGCCAGCAGAAGACTAGCGGGGTATGTGTCCTACAATGAGCAGTTCTTC	CASRRLAGYVSYNEQFF
18	TRBV5-4	.	TRBJ2-2	TRBD1	TGTGCCAGCAGCTTGGGGGGACAGGGGCCGCAGGGCACCGGGGAGCTGTTTTTT	CASSLGGQGPQGTGELFF
18	TRBV4-1	.	TRBJ2-1	TRBD2	TGCGCCAGCAGCCCCCTTACGCTAGCGGGGGGACTCAACGATGAGCAGTTCTTC	CASSPLTLAGGLNDEQFF
14	TRBV5-1	few	TRBJ1-1	TRBD1	TGCGCCAGCAGCTTGGCCCAACAGGGGGGGGAAGCTTTCTTT	CASSLAQQGGEAFF
15	TRBV5-1	.	TRBJ2-5	.	TGCGCCAGCAGCTTTCTACTAGGATCCCAAGAGACCCAGTACTTC	CASSFLLGSQETQYF
14	TRBV7-3	.	TRBJ1-1	.	TGTGCCAGCAGCTTATCTCCGAGGGACACTGAAGCTTTCTTT	CASSLSPRDTEAFF
19	TRBV4-3	few	TRBJ2-3	TRBD2	TGCGCCAGCAGCCAATTACAACTAGCGGGGGTCACTAGCACAGATACGCAGTATTTT	CASSQLQLAGVTSTDTQYF
13	TRBV10-2	few	TRBJ2-7	TRBD2	TGCGCCAGCCGACTAGCGGGGGCCTACGAGCAGTACTTC	CASRLAGAYEQYF
15	TRBV9	.	TRBJ2-2	.	TGTGCCAGCAGCACTCAGACAGATTTAACCGGGGAGCTGTTTTTT	CASSTQTDLTGELFF
12	TRBV5-4	.	TRBJ1-5	.	TGTGCCAGCAGCGAGCTGGGTCAGCCCCAGCATTTT	CASSELGQPQHF
14	TRBV7-9	many	TRBJ2-3	TRBD1	TGTGCCAGCAGCTACCGGGACAGGTGGCATACGCAGTATTTT	CASSYRDRWHTQYF
14	TRBV5-1	many	TRBJ2-1	TRBD2	TGCGCCAGCCTCGGTGGGACTAGCGGCCGTGAGCAGTTCTTC	CASLGGTSGREQFF
16	TRBV4-1	few	TRBJ2-1	.	TGCGCCAGCAGCCAAGATCGTGACAGGATCTACAATGAGCAGTTCTTC	CASSQDRDRIYNEQFF
13	TRBV9	many	TRBJ1-5	.	TGTGCCAGCTCCTTCCTTGGGGGACAGCCCCAGCATTTT	CASSFLGGQPQHF
13	TRBV5-1	many	TRBJ1-2	.	TGCGCCAGCAGCCAGGACTCTGACTATGGCTACACCTTC	CASSQDSDYGYTF
13	TRBV20-1	.	TRBJ2-5	.	TGCAGTGCTACCGGCTGGGATCCGTGGACCCAGTACTTC	CSATGWDPWTQYF
13	TRBV18	few	TRBJ1-1	TRBD1	TGTGCCAGCTCACCGGGACAGGACACTGAAGCTTTCTTT	CASSPGQDTEAFF
13	TRBV5-1	many	TRBJ2-5	.	TGCGCCAGCAGCTTTAGGGGGGCAGAGACCCAGTACTTC	CASSFRGAETQYF
14	TRBV10-3	few	TRBJ2-3	.	TGTGCCATCACCCCGAACGGGGAGCATGATACGCAGTATTTT	CAITPNGEHDTQYF
11	TRBV9	.	TRBJ2-2	.	TGTGCCAGCAGCGGTGTCCGGGAGCTGTTTTTT	CASSGVRELFF